This T cell receptor (beta chain) derives from a study of blood T cell repertoires in COVID-19. Study context: T cells, B-cell-depleted T cells, or PBMCs provided the cDNA or gDNA that served as material.

CDR3 length: 14 residues. The germline V and J ends were trimmed by 0 bases and 5 bases, with 10 bases remaining between them. Germline V gives CDR1 SGHAT, CDR2 FQNNGV. Original analysis: Estimates of nucleated cell counts were drawn from the amplification of reference gene primers. Measured with immunoSEQ multiplex PCR; TCRdb has only the in-frame clones, and not every one. From that table come the V and J calls and clone size; the DNA was used to work out D and trimming. The data hold over 100,000 clones, with approximately 85% observed a single time. The sequencing sample was made of peripheral blood. This clonotype was obtained from a man older than 75 with acute or convalescent COVID-19. The gene calls are TRBV11-2 and TRBJ1-2; TRBD1 might be the D (5 bases). CDR3 sequence (DNA): TGTGCCAGCAGCTTAGAAGGCAGGGCTTATGGCTACACCTTC. It yields the protein CASSLEGRAYGYTF.